This T cell receptor (beta chain) was sequenced for a study of cytomegalovirus exposure and HLA in healthy donors. Concerning this clone itself: Its antigen is unidentified.

The CDR3 is 16 residues long. Every donor was a healthy person donating bone marrow. Researchers ran the PCR with 60 Vbeta and 13 Jbeta primers. Original data processing: There were about 80 million unique TCR beta chains by a later count, and some 11 million of them were shared. Sequencing used immunoSEQ multiplex PCR; TCRdb keeps in-frame clones, though not all of them. V and J calls and clone size are those listed in that table; D and trimming were worked out from the DNA. The sample carries about 100,000 clones, 60% to 80% recorded once. Study observations and caveats: Prior analysis indicated that the majority of TCR beta V segments exhibited productivity approximately 90% or approximately 30% of the time. Near-uniform donor sequencing depth was presumed by presence/absence analyses.

This clonotype originated in a woman under 30 in good health and CMV-seropositive. The chain couples TRBV12-2 to TRBJ2-1; the table assigns TRBD2, which was not confirmed against the DNA. TRBV12-2 corresponds to a pseudogene. The specimen sequenced was PBMCs. CDR3 sequence reads: CASRLARLAFYNEQFF. In nucleotides, the CDR3 is TGTGCAAGTCGCTTAGCTCGGCTAGCCTTCTACAATGAGCAGTTCTTC.